One sample yielded the 16 T cell receptor beta chains listed below, sequenced in a study of T cell changes during pregnancy in multiple sclerosis. Clones were sequenced by immunoSEQ multiplex PCR, and TCRdb holds only the in-frame ones, with some missing. The repertoire holds 80,000 or so clones, with 92% as singletons. The sequenced sample was peripheral blood, obtained before pregnancy. The receptor set was obtained from a female donor with multiple sclerosis, enrolled in a pregnancy study.

CDR3: CASSQGGTYTGELFF. The CDR3 coding sequence is TGCGCCAGCAGCCAAGGCGGGACTTACACCGGGGAGCTGTTTTTT. The genes are TRBV4-1 and TRBJ2-2; perhaps TRBD2 as D (6 bases). CDR3 length equals 15 residues. Germline V gene lookup returns CDR1 MGHRA and CDR2 YSYEKL. V lost 1 base, J lost 3 bases, and 9 bases lay in between.

The chain employs TRBV6-5 and TRBJ1-2; TRBD1 might be the D (6 bases). With 0 bases removed from V and 0 bases from J, the gap between germline ends came to 8 bases. Germline V gene lookup returns CDR1 MNHEY and CDR2 SVGAGI. The CDR3 consists of 15 residues. CDR3 DNA sequence: TGTGCCAGCAGTTACTCCGGACAGTCTAACTATGGCTACACCTTC. Translating gives CASSYSGQSNYGYTF.

This clone was detected only a few times. The chain uses TRBV6-1 and TRBJ1-2, with D perhaps TRBD1 (6 bases). Per germline, CDR1 MNHNS and CDR2 SASEGT. This CDR3 is 13 amino acids long. Trimming took 6 bases from V and 5 from J, leaving 13 bases between them. In DNA form, the CDR3 reads TGTGCCAGCAGCCGGGACACCTTTTATGGCTACACCTTC. Translating it yields CASSRDTFYGYTF.

The chain carries TRBV10-2 and TRBJ2-7; 7 bases line up with TRBD1. Unmatched junction bases numbered 6, after V lost 9 bases and J lost 7 bases. Germline V CDR1 and CDR2: WSHSY, SAAADI. The length of the CDR3 is 11 residues. For the CDR3, the DNA is TGCGCCAGTGAAGGGGGCTGGGAGCAGTACTTC. It translates to CASEGGWEQYF.

V usage is TRBV19 and J usage is TRBJ1-1; no clear D. The ends were cut back, 3 bases at V and 1 base at J, with 6 bases in the middle. CDR1 is LNHDA, CDR2 SQIVND, per germline (reference sequence). This CDR3 contains 13 residues. The CDR3 DNA sequence: TGTGCCAGTAGTATTCAGGAGAACACTGAAGCTTTCTTT. As protein: CASSIQENTEAFF.

V and J are TRBV15 and TRBJ2-1; 7 nucleotides line up with TRBD1. The germline CDR1 and CDR2 sequences are LNHNV and YYDKDF (reference sequence). The CDR3 length is 16 residues. The V segment lost 3 bases and the J segment 2 bases; nucleotides outside the gene matches: 7. The DNA for the CDR3 is TGTGCCACCAGCAGGGAACAGGGGCCCCCCTACAATGAGCAGTTCTTC. Amino acids: CATSREQGPPYNEQFF. The whole variable domain, remainder taken from reference TRBV15 and TRBJ2-1, is DAMVIQNPRYQVTQFGKPVTLSCSQTLNHNVMYWYQQKSSQAPKLLFHYYDKDFNNEADTPDNFQSRRPNTSFCFLDIRSPGLGDTAMYLCATSREQGPPYNEQFFGPGTRLTVL.

V gene TRBV6-6 combines with J gene TRBJ1-5; D remains unclear. Germline CDR1 is MNHNY and CDR2 is SVGAGI (reference sequence). V lost 8 bases and J lost 0, with 5 bases in between. The CDR3 has 12 amino acids. CDR3 loop: CASDYSNQPQHF. Written as DNA, the CDR3 is TGTGCCAGCGACTATAGCAATCAGCCCCAGCATTTT.

V usage is TRBV9 and J usage is TRBJ1-2; 7 bases map to TRBD1. V gave up 0 bases and J gave up 5 bases; unmatched junction bases: 7. This CDR3 has 15 amino acids. Germline CDR1 reads SGDLS; CDR2 reads YYNGEE. The CDR3 loop is CASSVAGTEVYGYTF. CDR3 nucleotides: TGTGCCAGCAGCGTAGCTGGGACAGAAGTATATGGCTACACCTTC.

The chain links TRBV5-1 to TRBJ1-2; 12 bases line up with TRBD1. The CDR3 consists of 14 residues. V was pared by 4 bases and J by 6 bases, with 4 bases of the junction left unmatched. Germline CDR1 SGHRS, CDR2 YFSETQ. The CDR3 DNA follows: TGCGCCAGCAGCCCGGGACAGGGGGCGGATGGCTACACCTTC. This encodes CASSPGQGADGYTF.

This sequence joins TRBV11-1 and TRBJ2-5; D not certain. The CDR3 length is 13 residues. Between the trimmed V and J ends, which lost 1 base and 5 bases, there was a span of 8 bases. Germline CDR1 is SGHAT and CDR2 is FQDESV (reference sequence). The CDR3 region is CASSLGPGETQYF. The DNA for the CDR3 is TGTGCCAGCAGCTTAGGGCCTGGTGAGACCCAGTACTTC. The entire variable domain, with the rest obtained from reference TRBV11-1 and TRBJ2-5, is as follows: EAEVAQSPRYKITEKSQAVAFWCDPISGHATLYWYRQILGQGPELLVQFQDESVVDDSQLPKDRFSAERLKGVDSTLKIQPAELGDSAMYLCASSLGPGETQYFGPGTRLLVL.

CDR3 in DNA: TGTGCCAGCAGTGGGGGGGATGACACTGAAGCTTTCTTT. Translated, it gives CASSGGDDTEAFF. This chain connects TRBV2 to TRBJ1-1; perhaps TRBD1 as D (5 bases). The CDR3 is made up of 13 amino acids. Germline V CDR1 and CDR2: SNHLY, FYNNEI. Between the trimmed V and J ends, which lost 4 bases and 3 bases, there was a span of 9 bases. The full variable domain, its missing parts supplied by reference TRBV2 and TRBJ1-1, is EPEVTQTPSHQVTQMGQEVILRCVPISNHLYFYWYRQILGQKVEFLVSFYNNEISEKSEIFDDQFSVERPDGSNFTLKIRSTKLEDSAMYFCASSGGDDTEAFFGQGTRLTVV.

This chain connects TRBV19 to TRBJ2-1, with 10 bases identical to TRBD1. J was trimmed by 5 bases and V by 9 bases; bases with no gene match: 4. The CDR3 extends over 13 amino acids. CDR1 and CDR2 (germline): LNHDA, SQIVND (reference sequence). This chain's CDR3 is CASRQGANNEQFF. The CDR3 DNA follows: TGTGCCAGCCGACAGGGGGCGAACAATGAGCAGTTCTTC.

The chain carries TRBV6-1 and TRBJ1-1, with D maybe TRBD1 (5 bases). The germline V gene has CDR1 MNHNS and CDR2 SASEGT. Trimming removed 0 bases at V and 8 bases at J, with 10 bases between. This CDR3 is built from 13 residues. CDR3 region: CASSEAQASEAFF. As DNA, the CDR3 is TGTGCCAGCAGTGAAGCACAGGCCTCCGAAGCTTTCTTT.

The chain recombines TRBV29-1 with TRBJ2-5; D perhaps matches TRBD2 (6 bases). From germline, CDR1 is SQVTM and CDR2 ANQGSEA. The CDR3 is 16 residues long. Trimming removed 0 bases from V and 9 bases from J, with 23 bases in between. The CDR3 loop reads CSVEDHSGVLQGAQYF. The CDR3 DNA sequence: TGCAGCGTTGAAGACCATTCGGGGGTTTTACAAGGGGCCCAGTACTTC.

The genes are TRBV7-9 and TRBJ1-1, with D perhaps TRBD1 (6 bases). The length of the CDR3 is 15 residues. V lost 3 bases and J lost 0, with 11 bases in between. Germline V gene lookup returns CDR1 SEHNR and CDR2 FQNEAQ (reference sequence). The CDR3 is CASSFEQGLNTEAFF. The CDR3 region has the DNA TGTGCCAGCAGCTTCGAACAGGGTTTGAACACTGAAGCTTTCTTT.

The genes are TRBV7-3 and TRBJ2-2; the match to TRBD2 covers 11 bases. Per germline, CDR1 SGHTA and CDR2 FQGTGA. CDR3 length equals 17 residues. After removal of 4 bases from V and 2 bases from J, the junction contained 6 bases not matched to a gene. In nucleotides, the CDR3 is TGTGCCAGCAGCTCTTTAGCGGGGGGGCCAAACACCGGGGAGCTGTTTTTT. Translating gives CASSSLAGGPNTGELFF.